This T cell receptor beta chain was recorded in a study of shared clonotypes between healthy human individuals. Study conclusions and caveats: Around 4.7% was the fraction of naive CD4 clonotypes found shared across several donors.

The V segment lost 3 bases and the J segment 9 bases; nucleotides outside the gene matches: 9. The CDR3 runs to 16 residues. Germline V gene data show CDR1 as SGDLS and CDR2 as YYNGEE. With respect to this clone: As yet, its antigen is unknown.

Libraries were prepared by immunoSEQ multiplex PCR; TCRdb keeps only in-frame clonotypes and omits some of them. The sample carries hundreds of thousands of clones, 95% to 96% recorded once. CD45RO-negative CD8 cells positively selected for CCR7 made up the naive population, which excluded terminally differentiated effector memory CD45RA+ cells. The gene calls are TRBV9 and TRBJ2-1; 13 bases are shared with TRBD2. This receptor was obtained from a woman aged 25 to 39 in good health. What was sequenced was naive CD8+ T cells sorted from blood. CDR3 in amino acids: CASSARTSGRMLEQFF. CDR3 coding DNA: TGTGCCAGCAGCGCCCGGACTAGCGGGAGAATGCTTGAGCAGTTCTTC.